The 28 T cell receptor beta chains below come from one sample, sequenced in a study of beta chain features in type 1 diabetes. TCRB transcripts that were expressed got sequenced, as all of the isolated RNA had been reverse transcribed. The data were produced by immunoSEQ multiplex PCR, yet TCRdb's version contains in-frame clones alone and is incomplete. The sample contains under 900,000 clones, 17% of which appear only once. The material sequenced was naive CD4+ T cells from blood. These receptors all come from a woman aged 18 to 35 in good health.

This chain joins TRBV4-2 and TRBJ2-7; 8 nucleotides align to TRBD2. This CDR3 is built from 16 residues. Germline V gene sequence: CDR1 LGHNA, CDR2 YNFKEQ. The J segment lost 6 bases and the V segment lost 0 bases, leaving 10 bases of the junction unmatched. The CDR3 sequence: CASSQETSGSGSEQYF. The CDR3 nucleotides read TGTGCCAGCAGCCAAGAGACGAGCGGGAGTGGATCCGAGCAGTACTTC.

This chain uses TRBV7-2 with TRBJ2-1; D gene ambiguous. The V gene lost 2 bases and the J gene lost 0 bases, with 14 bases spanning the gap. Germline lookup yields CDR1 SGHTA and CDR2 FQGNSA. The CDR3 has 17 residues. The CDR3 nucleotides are TGTGCCAGCAGCTTAAGGTTCTACCAGAGCTCCTACAATGAGCAGTTCTTC. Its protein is CASSLRFYQSSYNEQFF.

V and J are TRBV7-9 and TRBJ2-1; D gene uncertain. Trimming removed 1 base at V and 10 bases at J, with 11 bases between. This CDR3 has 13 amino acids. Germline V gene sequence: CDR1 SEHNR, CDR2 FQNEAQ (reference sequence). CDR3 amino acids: CASSLDGLREQFF. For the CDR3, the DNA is TGTGCCAGCAGCTTAGACGGGTTACGGGAGCAGTTCTTC.

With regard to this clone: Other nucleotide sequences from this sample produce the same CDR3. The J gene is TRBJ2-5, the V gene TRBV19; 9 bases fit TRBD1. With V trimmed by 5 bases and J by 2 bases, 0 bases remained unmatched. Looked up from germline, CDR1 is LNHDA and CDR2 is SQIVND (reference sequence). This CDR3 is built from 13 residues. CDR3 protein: CASSGQGQETQYF. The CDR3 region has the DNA TGTGCCAGTAGTGGACAGGGGCAAGAGACCCAGTACTTC.

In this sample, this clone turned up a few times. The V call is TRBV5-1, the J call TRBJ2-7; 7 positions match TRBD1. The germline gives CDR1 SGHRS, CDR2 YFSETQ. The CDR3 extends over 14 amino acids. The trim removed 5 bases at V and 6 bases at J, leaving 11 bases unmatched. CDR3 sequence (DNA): TGCGCCAGCAGAGCCCCGGGACAGTCTATCGAGCAGTACTTC. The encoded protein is CASRAPGQSIEQYF.

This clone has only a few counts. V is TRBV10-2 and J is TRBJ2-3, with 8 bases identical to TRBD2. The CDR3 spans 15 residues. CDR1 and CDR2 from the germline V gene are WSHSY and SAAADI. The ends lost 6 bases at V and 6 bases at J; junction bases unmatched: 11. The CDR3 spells CASRKRPREGDTQYF. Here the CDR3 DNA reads TGCGCCAGCAGGAAGCGGCCTCGGGAGGGGGATACGCAGTATTTT.

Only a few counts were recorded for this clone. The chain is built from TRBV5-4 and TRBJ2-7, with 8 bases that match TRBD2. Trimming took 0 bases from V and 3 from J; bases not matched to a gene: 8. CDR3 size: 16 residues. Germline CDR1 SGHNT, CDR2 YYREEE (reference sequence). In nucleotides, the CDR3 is TGTGCCAGCAGCTTGGGCAGTACTAGCGGAAACTACGAGCAGTACTTC. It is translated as CASSLGSTSGNYEQYF.

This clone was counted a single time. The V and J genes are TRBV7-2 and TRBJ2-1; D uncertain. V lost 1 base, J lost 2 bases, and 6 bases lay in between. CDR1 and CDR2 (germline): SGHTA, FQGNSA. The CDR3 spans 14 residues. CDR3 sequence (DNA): TGTGCCAGCAGCTTAGAGCTAGCCTACAATGAGCAGTTCTTC. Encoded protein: CASSLELAYNEQFF.

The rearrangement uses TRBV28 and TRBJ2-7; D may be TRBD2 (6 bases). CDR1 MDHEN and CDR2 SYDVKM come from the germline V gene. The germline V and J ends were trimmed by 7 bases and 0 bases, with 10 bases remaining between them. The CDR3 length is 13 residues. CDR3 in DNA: TGTGCCAGCATCCGGGGGAACTCCTACGAGCAGTACTTC. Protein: CASIRGNSYEQYF.

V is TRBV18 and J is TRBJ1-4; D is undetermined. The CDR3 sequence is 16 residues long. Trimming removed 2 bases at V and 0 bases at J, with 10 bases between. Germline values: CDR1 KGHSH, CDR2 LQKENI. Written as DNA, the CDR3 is TGTGCCAGCTCACCAAACTCCGGGACAACTAATGAAAAACTGTTTTTT. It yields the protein CASSPNSGTTNEKLFF. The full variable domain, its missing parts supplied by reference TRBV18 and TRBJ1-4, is NAGVMQNPRHLVRRRGQEARLRCSPMKGHSHVYWYRQLPEEGLKFMVYLQKENIIDESGMPKERFSAEFPKEGPSILRIQQVVRGDSAAYFCASSPNSGTTNEKLFFGSGTQLSVL.

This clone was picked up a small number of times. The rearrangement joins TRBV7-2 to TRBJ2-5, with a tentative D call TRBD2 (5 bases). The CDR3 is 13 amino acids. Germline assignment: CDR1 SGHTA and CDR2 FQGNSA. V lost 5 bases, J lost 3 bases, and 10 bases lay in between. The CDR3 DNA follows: TGTGCCAGCAGCCAGGCGCGGGAAGAGACCCAGTACTTC. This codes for CASSQAREETQYF. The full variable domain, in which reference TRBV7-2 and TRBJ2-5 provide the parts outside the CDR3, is GAGVSQSPSNKVTEKGKDVELRCDPISGHTALYWYRQSLGQGLEFLIYFQGNSAPDKSGLPSDRFSAERTGGSVSTLTIQRTQQEDSAVYLCASSQAREETQYFGPGTRLLVL.

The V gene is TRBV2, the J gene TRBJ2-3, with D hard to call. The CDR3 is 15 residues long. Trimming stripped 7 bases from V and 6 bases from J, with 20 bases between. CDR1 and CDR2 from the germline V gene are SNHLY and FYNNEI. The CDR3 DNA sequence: TGTGCCAGCACCGAGAACGGATTACCATGGGATACGCAGTATTTT. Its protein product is CASTENGLPWDTQYF. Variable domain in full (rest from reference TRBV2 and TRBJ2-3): EPEVTQTPSHQVTQMGQEVILRCVPISNHLYFYWYRQILGQKVEFLVSFYNNEISEKSEIFDDQFSVERPDGSNFTLKIRSTKLEDSAMYFCASTENGLPWDTQYFGPGTRLTVL.

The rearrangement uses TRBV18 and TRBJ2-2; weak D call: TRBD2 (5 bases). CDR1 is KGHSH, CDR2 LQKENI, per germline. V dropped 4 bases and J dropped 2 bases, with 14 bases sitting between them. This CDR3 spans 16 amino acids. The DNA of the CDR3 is TGTGCCAGCTCACTAAATGGCGGAGGCAACACCGGGGAGCTGTTTTTT. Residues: CASSLNGGGNTGELFF.

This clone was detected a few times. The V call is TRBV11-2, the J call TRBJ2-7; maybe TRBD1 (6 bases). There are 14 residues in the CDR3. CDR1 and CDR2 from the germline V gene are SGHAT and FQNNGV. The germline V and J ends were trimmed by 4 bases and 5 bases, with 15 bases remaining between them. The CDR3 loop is CASSSVQGANEQYF. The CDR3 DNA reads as TGTGCCAGCAGCTCGGTACAGGGTGCGAACGAGCAGTACTTC. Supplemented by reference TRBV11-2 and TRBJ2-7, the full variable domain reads EAGVAQSPRYKIIEKRQSVAFWCNPISGHATLYWYQQILGQGPKLLIQFQNNGVVDDSQLPKDRFSAERLKGVDSTLKIQPAKLEDSAVYLCASSSVQGANEQYFGPGTRLTVT.

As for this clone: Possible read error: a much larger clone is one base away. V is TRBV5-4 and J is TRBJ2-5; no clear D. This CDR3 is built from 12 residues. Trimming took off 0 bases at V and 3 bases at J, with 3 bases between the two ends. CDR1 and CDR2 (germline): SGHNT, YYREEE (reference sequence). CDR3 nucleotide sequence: TGTGCCAGCAGCTTGGCCGAAGAGACCCAGTACTTC. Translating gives CASSLAEETQYF.

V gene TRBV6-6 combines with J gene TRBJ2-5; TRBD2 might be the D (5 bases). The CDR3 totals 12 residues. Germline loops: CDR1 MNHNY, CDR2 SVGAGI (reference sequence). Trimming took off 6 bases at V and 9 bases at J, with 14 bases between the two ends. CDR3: CASSDPPGAQYF. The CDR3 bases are TGTGCCAGCAGCGACCCCCCCGGGGCCCAGTACTTC.

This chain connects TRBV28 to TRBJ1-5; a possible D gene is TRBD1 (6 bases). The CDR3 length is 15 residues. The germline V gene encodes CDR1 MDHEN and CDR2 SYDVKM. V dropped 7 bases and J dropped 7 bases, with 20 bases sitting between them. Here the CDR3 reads CASTTGRGPNQPQHF. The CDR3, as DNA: TGTGCCAGCACCACCGGGCGGGGGCCCAACCAGCCCCAGCATTTT.

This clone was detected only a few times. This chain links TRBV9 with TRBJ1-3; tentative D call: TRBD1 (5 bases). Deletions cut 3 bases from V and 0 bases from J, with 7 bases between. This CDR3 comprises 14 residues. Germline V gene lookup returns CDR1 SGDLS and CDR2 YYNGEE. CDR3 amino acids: CASSDGTSGNTIYF. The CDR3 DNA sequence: TGTGCCAGCAGCGATGGGACCTCTGGAAACACCATATATTTT.

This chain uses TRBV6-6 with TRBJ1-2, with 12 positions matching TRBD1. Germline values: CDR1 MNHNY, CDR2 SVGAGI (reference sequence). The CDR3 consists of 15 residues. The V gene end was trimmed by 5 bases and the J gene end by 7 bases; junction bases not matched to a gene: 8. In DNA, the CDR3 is TGTGCCAGCAGTCCTCCGGGACAGGGGGCGCGTGGCTACACCTTC. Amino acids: CASSPPGQGARGYTF.

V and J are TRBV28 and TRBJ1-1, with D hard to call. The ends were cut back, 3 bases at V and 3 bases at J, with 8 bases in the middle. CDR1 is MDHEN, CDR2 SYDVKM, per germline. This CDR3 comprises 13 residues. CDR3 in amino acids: CASSFRQYTEAFF. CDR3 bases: TGTGCCAGCAGTTTTCGGCAGTACACTGAAGCTTTCTTT.

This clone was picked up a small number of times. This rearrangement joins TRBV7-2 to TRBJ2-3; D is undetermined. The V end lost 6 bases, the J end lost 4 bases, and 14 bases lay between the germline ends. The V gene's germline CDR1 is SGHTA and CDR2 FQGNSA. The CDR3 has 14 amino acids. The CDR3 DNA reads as TGTGCCAGCAGTTCTAGGATACGGGCAGATACGCAGTATTTT. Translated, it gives CASSSRIRADTQYF.

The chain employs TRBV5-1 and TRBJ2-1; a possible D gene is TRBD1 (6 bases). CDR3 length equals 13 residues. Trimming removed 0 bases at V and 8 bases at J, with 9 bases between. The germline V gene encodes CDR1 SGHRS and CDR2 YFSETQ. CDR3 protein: CASSLAGAHEQFF. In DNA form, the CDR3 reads TGCGCCAGCAGCTTGGCAGGGGCTCATGAGCAGTTCTTC. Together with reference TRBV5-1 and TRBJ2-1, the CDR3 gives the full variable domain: KAGVTQTPRYLIKTRGQQVTLSCSPISGHRSVSWYQQTPGQGLQFLFEYFSETQRNKGNFPGRFSGRQFSNSRSEMNVSTLELGDSALYLCASSLAGAHEQFFGPGTRLTVL.

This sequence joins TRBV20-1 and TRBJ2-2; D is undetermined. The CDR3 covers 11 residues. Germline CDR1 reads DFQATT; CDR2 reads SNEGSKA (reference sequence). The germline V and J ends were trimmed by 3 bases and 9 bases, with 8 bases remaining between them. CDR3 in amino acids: CSASSGRELFF. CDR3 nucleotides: TGCAGTGCTAGCAGTGGTCGGGAGCTGTTTTTT.

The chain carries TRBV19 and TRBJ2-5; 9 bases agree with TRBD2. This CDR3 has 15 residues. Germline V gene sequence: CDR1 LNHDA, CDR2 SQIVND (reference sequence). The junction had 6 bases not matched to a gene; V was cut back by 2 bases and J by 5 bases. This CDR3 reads CASSINSGSEETQYF. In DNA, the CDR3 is TGTGCCAGTAGTATAAATAGCGGGAGCGAGGAGACCCAGTACTTC.

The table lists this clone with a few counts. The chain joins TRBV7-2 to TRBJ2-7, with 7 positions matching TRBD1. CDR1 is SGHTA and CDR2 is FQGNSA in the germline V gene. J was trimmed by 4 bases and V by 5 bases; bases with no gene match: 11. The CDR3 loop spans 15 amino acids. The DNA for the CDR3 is TGTGCCAGCAGCCGTCACAGGGGTTTCGAGTACGAGCAGTACTTC. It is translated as CASSRHRGFEYEQYF.

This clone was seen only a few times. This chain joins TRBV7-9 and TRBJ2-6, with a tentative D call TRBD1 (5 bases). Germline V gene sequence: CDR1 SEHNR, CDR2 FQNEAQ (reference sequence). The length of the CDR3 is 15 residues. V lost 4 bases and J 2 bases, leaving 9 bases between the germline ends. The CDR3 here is CASSSQGTGANVLTF. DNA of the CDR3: TGTGCCAGCAGCTCTCAGGGTACTGGGGCCAACGTCCTGACTTTC.

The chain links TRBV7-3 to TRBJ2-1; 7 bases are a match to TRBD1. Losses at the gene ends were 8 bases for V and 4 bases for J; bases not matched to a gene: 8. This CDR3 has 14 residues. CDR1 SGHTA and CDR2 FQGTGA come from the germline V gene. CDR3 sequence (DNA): TGTGCCAGCGGCGCCGGACAGGAGTACAATGAGCAGTTCTTC. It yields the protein CASGAGQEYNEQFF.

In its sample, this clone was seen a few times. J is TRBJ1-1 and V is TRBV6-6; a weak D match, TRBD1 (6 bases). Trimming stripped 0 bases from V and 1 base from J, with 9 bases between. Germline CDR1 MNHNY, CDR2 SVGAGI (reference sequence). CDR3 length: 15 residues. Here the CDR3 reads CASSYSGHRNTEAFF. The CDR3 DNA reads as TGTGCCAGCAGTTACTCGGGACACCGGAACACTGAAGCTTTCTTT.